This TCR beta chain was captured in a study of blood T cell repertoires in COVID-19. Sequencing used immunoSEQ multiplex PCR; TCRdb keeps in-frame clones, though not all of them. The top ten clones hold about 10% of a sample with around 42,000 clones, around 89% of them seen once. CDR3 length: 14 residues. CDR1 is MGHRA, CDR2 YSYEKL, per germline. Trimming stripped 0 bases from V and 4 bases from J, with 9 bases between. The TCR originated in a man aged 25-45 years with active or convalescent COVID-19. The chain is built from TRBV4-1 and TRBJ1-2; no reliable D call. The sequencing input was peripheral blood. CDR3 protein: CASSQDWRVYGYTF. CDR3 coding DNA: TGCGCCAGCAGCCAAGATTGGCGGGTCTATGGCTACACCTTC.